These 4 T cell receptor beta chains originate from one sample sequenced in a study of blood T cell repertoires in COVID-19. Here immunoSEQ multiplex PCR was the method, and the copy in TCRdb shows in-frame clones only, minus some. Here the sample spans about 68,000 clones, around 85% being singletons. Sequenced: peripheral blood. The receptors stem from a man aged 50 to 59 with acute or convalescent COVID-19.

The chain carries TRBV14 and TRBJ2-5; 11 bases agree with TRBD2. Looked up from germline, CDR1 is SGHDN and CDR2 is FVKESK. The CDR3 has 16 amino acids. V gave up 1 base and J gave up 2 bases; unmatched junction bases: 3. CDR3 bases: TGTGCCAGCAGCCAAGGACGGACTAGCGGGCAAGAGACCCAGTACTTC. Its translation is CASSQGRTSGQETQYF.

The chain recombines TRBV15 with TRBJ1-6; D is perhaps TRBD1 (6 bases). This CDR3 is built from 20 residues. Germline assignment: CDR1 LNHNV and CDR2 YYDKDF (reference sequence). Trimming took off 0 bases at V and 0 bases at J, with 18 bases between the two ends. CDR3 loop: CATSREEAGDRSSYNSPLHF. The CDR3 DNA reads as TGTGCCACCAGCAGAGAGGAGGCAGGGGATAGGAGCTCCTATAATTCACCCCTCCACTTT. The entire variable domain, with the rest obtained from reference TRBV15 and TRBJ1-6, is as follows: DAMVIQNPRYQVTQFGKPVTLSCSQTLNHNVMYWYQQKSSQAPKLLFHYYDKDFNNEADTPDNFQSRRPNTSFCFLDIRSPGLGDTAMYLCATSREEAGDRSSYNSPLHFGNGTRLTVT.

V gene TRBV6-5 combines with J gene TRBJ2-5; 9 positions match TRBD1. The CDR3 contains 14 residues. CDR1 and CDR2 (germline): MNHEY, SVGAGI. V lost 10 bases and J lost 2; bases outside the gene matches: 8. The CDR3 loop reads CATRDRAKQETQYF. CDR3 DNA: TGTGCCACACGGGACAGGGCGAAACAAGAGACCCAGTACTTC.

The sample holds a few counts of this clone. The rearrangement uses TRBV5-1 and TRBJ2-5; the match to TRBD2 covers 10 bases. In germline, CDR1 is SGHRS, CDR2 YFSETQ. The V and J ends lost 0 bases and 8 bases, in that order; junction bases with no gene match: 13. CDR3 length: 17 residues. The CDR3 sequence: CASSLVTSGDTQHTQYF. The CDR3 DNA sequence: TGCGCCAGCAGCTTGGTAACTAGCGGGGACACCCAACACACCCAGTACTTC.